This T cell receptor beta chain was retrieved from a study of T cell changes during pregnancy in multiple sclerosis. Sequenced by immunoSEQ multiplex PCR; TCRdb stores in-frame clones only, minus some. The table has tens of thousands of clones, over 85% seen once. CDR3 length: 11 amino acids. Germline CDR1 and CDR2: SGHRS and YFSETQ. Trimming stripped 3 bases from V and 2 bases from J, with 2 bases between. The rearrangement links TRBV5-1 to TRBJ2-5; D is undetermined. The specimen comprised CD4+ T cells from peripheral blood mononuclear cells, sampled before pregnancy. The clonotype comes from a female donor with multiple sclerosis, enrolled in a pregnancy study. The CDR3 reads CASSSQETQYF. CDR3 sequence (DNA): TGCGCCAGCAGCTCACAAGAGACCCAGTACTTC.